This TCR beta chain is drawn from a study of T cells in Graves' hyperthyroidism and ophthalmopathy (dated 2019 in TCRdb). The study in broad terms: Peripheral blood was sampled at the time of initial diagnosis, prior to any treatment. To identify distinguishing TCR V-J signatures, a discovery cohort of some 100 patients was used, comprising 43 with Graves' ophthalmopathy and about 59 with stable Graves' hyperthyroidism. Prospective prediction of ophthalmopathy was tested in an independent validation cohort of fewer than 20 hyperthyroidism patients and around 16 patients who later progressed to ophthalmopathy. The 100 or so discovery patients were randomly split 7:3 into training and test sets. Thyroid tissue and blood T-cell repertoires from six Graves' hyperthyroidism patients were also compared in the study. Once sampling was done, hyperthyroidism patients were given methimazole at a starting dose of 30 mg daily, whereas ophthalmopathy patients were given high-dose intravenous methylprednisolone. TCR Vbeta CDR3 sequencing of 120 to 150 peripheral blood samples (around 45 ophthalmopathy, 75 hyperthyroidism and 17 progressor patients) is reported in the paper. The investigation overall reported the following: In cross-validation, a model built on a 13 V-J signature told ophthalmopathy apart from stable hyperthyroidism with approximately 91% sensitivity and around 81% specificity, and in testing the same model reached 80%/75%. In validation, the model predicted progression to ophthalmopathy with over 60% sensitivity and approximately 74% specificity, a median of 6.5 months before onset. Blood samples also contained most of the expanded thyroid clonotypes (frequency above 0.001), which suggests that blood repertoires may reflect thyroid immune responses. No statistical method was used to fix the sample size in advance, and group allocation was not hidden from the investigators.

Graves' hyperthyroidism was defined as stable when no progression to ophthalmopathy occurred over 18 months of follow-up. Hyperthyroidism patients were aged 18 to 65 years and newly diagnosed, with disease duration of less than 2 months. Any patient with an uncontrolled infection, another autoimmune disease, pregnancy or lactation was excluded. Clinical symptoms, serum thyroxine and TRAb, thyroid ultrasound, and orbital computed tomography formed the basis for the diagnoses. PBMCs were isolated from 10 ml of fresh peripheral blood by Ficoll-Paque density gradient centrifugation. Trizol reagent was used to extract total RNA, and RNA quality was then checked on an Agilent 2100 Bioanalyzer. CDR1 SGHTA and CDR2 FQGNSA are derived from the germline V gene. Relative to germline, V is 8 bases shorter and J is 0 bases shorter, with 10 bases between their ends. The CDR3 contains 13 residues, cysteine and phenylalanine counted. CDR3 DNA only is kept here, 39 bases in frame from base 1.

In its sample, this clonotype was seen many times. Its antigen is currently not known. No quality values exist for individual bases; no much larger clone is one base distant. The TCR beta CDR3 regions were amplified from RNA transcripts. The first round of RT-PCR for the TCR CDR3 was performed with the HTBI primer set and the Qiagen OneStep RT-PCR kit. Libraries were constructed in a second round of multiplex PCR, after which size selection and purification were performed. Libraries were sequenced paired-end with 100 bp reads on an Illumina HiSeq2000. The authors' pipeline ran thus. SOAPnuke was used to process the raw data, throwing out any read that contained adapters or uncalled bases, had a mean Phred below 15, or lacked an exact constant-primer or identifier match. High-quality paired reads were merged using COPE v1.2.5, and each unique nucleotide sequence was defined as a clonotype. MiTCR v1.1 was used to align the clonotypes against IMGT TRBV, TRBD and TRBJ reference segments. Analysis was restricted to V-J combinations with a frequency above 0.0001, which covered 99% to 99.2% of repertoires. The TCS score was defined as F50 (clonal expansion) divided by E x V (chaos), with BLOSUM62-based TCRdist calculated between CDR3 peptides within each V-J. Welch's t-statistics and random forest reduced 500 to 650 V-J features to 10 to 15, which were used in a naive Bayes classifier (R e1071). TCRdb reran the public reads through fastp at Q25 and MiXCR, keeping productive beta chains. When rows share a CDR3 protein, they turn into one entry using the most common DNA and genes. TCRdb's processing, not the authors', yielded these V and J calls. The sample yields 600,000 or so distinct CDR3 sequences; around 16% were counted once. The ten largest account for 3.8% of the sample.

The sequencing input was blood. This TCR came from a woman in her twenties or thirties with Graves' hyperthyroidism. Here the chain combines TRBV7-2 and TRBJ2-5; TRBD2 is perhaps the D gene, given 5 matching bases. The CDR3 corresponds to CASGSRYQETQYF. The nucleotide sequence is TGTGCCAGCGGGAGTAGGTACCAAGAGACCCAGTACTTC.